The source of this T cell receptor beta chain is a study of cytomegalovirus exposure and HLA in healthy donors (dated by TCRdb to the late 2010s). Study-wide context: An earlier analysis of several hundred of the donors reported 250 to 350 Gb of sequence data and approximately 110 million unique TCR beta sequences from some 180 million T cells. An earlier analysis of roughly 600 of the donors used high-throughput TCR beta sequencing to judge whether each TCR beta V gene segment behaved as functional or pseudogenic. To predict cytomegalovirus infection status, the study combined high-throughput TCR immunosequencing, statistical association of individual TCRs with disease status, and machine learning. Four or five DR-DQ haplotypes were handled as single units for association and clustering, since linkage in the cohort was strong. An early release that covered some 630 HLA-typed donors contained 250 to 350 gigabases of sequencing data and around 85 million unique TCR sequences. A later analysis re-examined previously published TCR beta repertoires from 610 or so donors and added high-resolution HLA genotyping to investigate patterns of TCR occurrence. Donor age, sex, ethnicity and CMV serostatus were collected together with the repertoire data. In addition to the first cohort of 666 subjects, a separate validation cohort of 120 different subjects was used. In a later genetic analysis, genome-wide SNP genotypes for 398 of the 666 donors were used, and that subset was treated as a discovery cohort. Rather than drawing on any new phenotypic data, the later analysis identified candidate immune exposures from TCR beta sequences and the way those sequences occurred across donors. Among the approximately 400 genotyped donors, approximately 82% belonged to the genetic ancestry cluster associated with self-reported Caucasian donors. The study aimed to test whether cataloging public T cell receptors could reveal signatures of past pathogen exposure. HLA typing included class I and class II loci at four-digit resolution. Using immunosequencing, the study profiled T cell repertoires from fewer than 850 subjects and related those repertoires to cytomegalovirus serostatus. Every repertoire in the discovery cohort had been generated on one and the same sequencing platform. The number of typed donors differed by locus: about 620-640 for A, B, C, DRB1 and DQB1; some 540 for DQA1; roughly 600 for DPA1; and some 450 for DPB1. On average, 235,054 unique TCR beta nucleotide sequences were sequenced per donor among more than 350 genotyped donors of the cohort, with approximately 18% of those sequences being non-productive.

CDR1 and CDR2 (SGHTA, FQGNSA) derive from the germline V gene. A distance of 11 bases separates the germline ends of V and J, which lose 3 bases and 8 bases respectively. The CDR3 spans 13 residues, from the cysteine through the phenylalanine. Here the CDR3 DNA is all that survives: 39 bases in frame from base 1. Points the paper makes about the study in general: In a later genetic analysis, fewer N-insertions in productive TCRs were reported among donors in an Asian-associated ancestry cluster than the roughly 670-donor mean. Correlated functional status among segregating V segments might be attributable to linkage disequilibrium, but an unknown experimental factor could not be ruled out. In a later analysis, several top co-occurrence clusters were reported to appear linked to parvovirus B19, influenza, CMV and Epstein-Barr virus. Most CMV-associated TCR beta chains appeared to be HLA-restricted in a later analysis, and the HLA associations seemed to be driven largely by CMV exposure. The study gave a list of some 150 TCR beta chains associated with cytomegalovirus. Presence/absence analyses assumed roughly uniform sequencing depth across donors, an assumption that may not hold. Strong co-occurrence of HLA alleles, especially DR and DQ, made assigning TCR associations to individual alleles difficult. The 87-base-pair reads could not distinguish some IMGT-functional V segments, including TRBV6-2 and TRBV6-3, so those segments were excluded. A group of highly shared sequence variants was considered likely to be a technical artifact of the sequencing pipeline. In a later genetic analysis, a missense DCLRE1C variant was associated with V-gene and J-gene trimming of TCR beta chains, and the association was replicated in an independent cohort. The classifier was reported to diagnose cytomegalovirus status with high specificity and sensitivity in both the original cohort and the validation cohort. In a later analysis, the rate of TCR association differed among HLA loci, with DRB1 alleles having the most associated TCRs and HLA-C alleles having the fewest. A few of the identified cytomegalovirus-associated TCR beta chains were confirmed in vitro to be specific for cytomegalovirus antigens. HLA typing was unavailable for some donors at each locus, so association tests used only the typed subset. According to the authors, the approach could potentially be generalized to other disease states and immunological phenotypes. A further reported finding was that TCR beta sequences accurately predicted the HLA-A and HLA-B alleles for most subjects in the first cohort. The only immune exposure information available for the cohort was CMV serostatus. In this cohort, only TCR beta chains were sequenced, and detectable features were limited by the absence of alpha or paired-chain data. Approximately 18 rarely observed V segments, including chromosome 9 orphons, were excluded from the earlier analysis of 550 to 700 of the donors because counts were too low. Specific HLA alleles were associated with 15,000 to 20,000 TCR beta sequences at a false discovery rate of 0.05 in a later analysis. A later analysis found that HLA-associated TCR beta chains were more clonally expanded and had lower generation probabilities than equally common non-associated chains. Most TCR sequences were observed very rarely across donors, whereas some public TCRs were present in many individuals. Broadly in line with IMGT annotations, most TCR beta V segments showed up in productive rearrangements about 87% or about 30% of the time in an earlier analysis of several hundred of the donors.

The library came from the immunoSEQ multiplex PCR assay. The multiplex PCR relied on a mix of 60 forward primers for TCR Vbeta segments and 13 reverse primers for TCR Jbeta segments. A multiplex PCR assay on genomic DNA amplified the CDR3 region of rearranged TCR beta genes. On the Illumina HiSeq System, the amplified TCR beta libraries were sequenced as 87-base-pair reads. Concerning the study's data processing: Across the 666 repertoires, a later analysis counted approximately 75 million unique TCR beta chains, 8.5 million to 12 million of which were shared by at least two donors. Raw reads were error-corrected and collapsed into unique sequences by a nearest-neighbor algorithm in which closely related sequences were merged to remove PCR and sequencing errors. Alignment of CDR3 sequences to IMGT reference sequences was used to assign V, D and J gene segments. For a sequence to be retained, at least a six-nucleotide match to both a V gene segment and a J gene segment was required. Rearrangements were called productive when the CDR3 lacked stop codons and stayed in frame with V and J; all others were non-productive. CDR3 was defined according to IMGT convention as the region running from the second conserved V-encoded cysteine to the conserved J-encoded phenylalanine. Sequences without an unambiguous match to a single V gene segment were excluded from the earlier analysis of about 630 of the donors. An earlier analysis of about 600 of the donors called V segments functional above 56.7% productive rearrangements and segregating when the between-donor standard deviation exceeded 5%. To diagnose cytomegalovirus status from the catalog of TCR beta chain sequences, a statistical classification framework was built. In a later analysis, TCR nucleotide sequences were compared against IMGT/GENE-DB human TR gene sequences so that V and J genes could be assigned. The TCRdist pipeline was used in a later analysis to assign CDR3 sequences and most-parsimonious VDJ recombination scenarios. In a later analysis, each TCR beta chain was defined by its CDR3 amino acid sequence together with its V-gene family, and reads without a unique V-gene family were excluded. A later analysis removed several hundred highly shared, low-generation-probability nucleotide sequences to deal with suspected cross-contamination and a sequencing artifact. In a later analysis, a clonal expansion index was calculated for each public chain from normalized within-repertoire ranks of inferred template counts. In a later analysis, generation probabilities were computed with a VDJ recombination model fitted to out-of-frame rearrangements, and the resulting probabilities were checked against IGoR. A later analysis scored TCR-TCR, TCR-HLA and TCR-CMV co-occurrence with hypergeometric tests, applying a repertoire-size bias correction to TCR pairs. A later analysis estimated false discovery rates by permuting HLA or CMV assignments 20 times. In a later analysis, co-occurring TCRs were grouped using DBSCAN, and TCRdist sequence similarity was added for clustering within HLA-allele-positive subsets. Repertoires with fewer than 30,000 or more than 120,000 public chains, plus five repertoires with anomalous nucleotide sharing, were excluded from co-occurrence clustering. Imported from immuneACCESS, the table was reduced by TCRdb to in-frame sequences with V and J called. These copies leave out some clones; in studies compared against another copy, an unresolved V gene accounts for under half, and the cause of the remainder is not known. Clonal size and the V and J genes are those of that table, whereas D and trimming came from the DNA. This sample holds about 59,000 clones; approximately 80% were observed only once. The biggest ten clones account for around 3.9% of the sample.

The cohort comprised several hundred healthy bone marrow donors. All cohort members were sampled while nominally healthy, although unrecorded immune exposures were likely present. The donor was CMV seronegative and belonged to the group of 352 seronegative cohort members. Every donor gave a peripheral blood sample, and the peripheral blood mononuclear cells from that sample were used for TCR beta sequencing. Genomic DNA was extracted from the blood cell samples with the Qiagen DNeasy Blood Extraction Kit. Notes on this clone: Its antigen is unknown. Base qualities are not provided; no much larger clone lies one nucleotide away.

The chain is assembled from TRBV7-2 and TRBJ2-4, and TRBD2 may be the D gene, going by 6 matching bases. The sequence was obtained from a woman aged 40 to 50 in good health and CMV-seronegative. The sample comprised PBMCs. The CDR3 protein is CASSLEGRYIQYF. The DNA sequence reads TGTGCCAGCAGCTTGGAGGGGAGGTACATTCAGTACTTC.